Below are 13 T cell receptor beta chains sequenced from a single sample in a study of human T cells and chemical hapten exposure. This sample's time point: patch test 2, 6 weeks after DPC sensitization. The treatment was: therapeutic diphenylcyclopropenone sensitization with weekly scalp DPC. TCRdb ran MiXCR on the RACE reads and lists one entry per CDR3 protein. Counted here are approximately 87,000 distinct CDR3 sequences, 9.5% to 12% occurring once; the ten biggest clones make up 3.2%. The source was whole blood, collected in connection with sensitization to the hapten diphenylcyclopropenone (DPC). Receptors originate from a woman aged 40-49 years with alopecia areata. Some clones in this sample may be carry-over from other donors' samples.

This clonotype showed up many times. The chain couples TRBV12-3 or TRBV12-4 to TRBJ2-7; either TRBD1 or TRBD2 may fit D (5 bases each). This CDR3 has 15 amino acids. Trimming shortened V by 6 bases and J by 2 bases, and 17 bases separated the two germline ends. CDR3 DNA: TGTGCCAGCAGCTTCAAATCGGGACGTCCCTACGAGCAGTACTTC. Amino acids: CASSFKSGRPYEQYF.

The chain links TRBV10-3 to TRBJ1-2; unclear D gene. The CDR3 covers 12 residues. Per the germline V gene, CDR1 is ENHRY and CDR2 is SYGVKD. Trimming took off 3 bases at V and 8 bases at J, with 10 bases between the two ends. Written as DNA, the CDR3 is TGTGCCATCAGTGACGGTCCCGGCGGCTACACCTTC. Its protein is CAISDGPGGYTF.

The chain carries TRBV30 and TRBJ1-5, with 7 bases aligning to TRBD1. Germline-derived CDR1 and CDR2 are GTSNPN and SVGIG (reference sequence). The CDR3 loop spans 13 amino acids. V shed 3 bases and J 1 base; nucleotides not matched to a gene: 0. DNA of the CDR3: TGTGCCTGGAGACAGGGGAGCAATCAGCCCCAGCATTTT. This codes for CAWRQGSNQPQHF.

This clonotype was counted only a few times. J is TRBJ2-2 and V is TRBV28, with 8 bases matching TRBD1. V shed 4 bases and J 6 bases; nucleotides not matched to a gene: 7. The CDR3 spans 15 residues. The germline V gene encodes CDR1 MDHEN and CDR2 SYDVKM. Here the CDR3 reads CASSSPGGKAGELFF. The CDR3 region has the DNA TGTGCCAGCAGTTCGCCAGGGGGCAAAGCCGGGGAGCTGTTTTTT.

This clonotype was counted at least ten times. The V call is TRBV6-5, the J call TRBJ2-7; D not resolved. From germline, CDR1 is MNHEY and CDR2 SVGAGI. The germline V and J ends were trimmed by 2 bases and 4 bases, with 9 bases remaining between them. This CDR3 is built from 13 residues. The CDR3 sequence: CASSYPPLYEQYF. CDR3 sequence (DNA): TGTGCCAGCAGTTACCCCCCTCTTTACGAGCAGTACTTC.

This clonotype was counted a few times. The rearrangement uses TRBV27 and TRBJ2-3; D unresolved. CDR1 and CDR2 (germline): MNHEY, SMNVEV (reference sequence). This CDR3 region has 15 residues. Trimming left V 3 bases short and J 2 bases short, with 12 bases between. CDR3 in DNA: TGTGCCAGCAGTTTGGGCAGGCGAAACACAGATACGCAGTATTTT. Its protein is CASSLGRRNTDTQYF.

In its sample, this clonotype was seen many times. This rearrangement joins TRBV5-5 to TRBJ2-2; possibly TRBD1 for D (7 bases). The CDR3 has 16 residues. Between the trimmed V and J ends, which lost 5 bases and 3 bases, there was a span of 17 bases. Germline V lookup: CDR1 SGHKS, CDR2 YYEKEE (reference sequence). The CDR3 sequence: CASRAGQSFYTGELFF. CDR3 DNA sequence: TGTGCCAGCAGGGCGGGACAGAGTTTTTACACCGGGGAGCTGTTTTTT.

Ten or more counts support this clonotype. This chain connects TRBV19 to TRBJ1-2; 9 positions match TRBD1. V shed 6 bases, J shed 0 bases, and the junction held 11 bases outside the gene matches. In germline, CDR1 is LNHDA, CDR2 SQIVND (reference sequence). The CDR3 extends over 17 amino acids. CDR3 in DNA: TGTGCCAGTAGCAAAACAGGGGGCGAACGAACTAACTATGGCTACACCTTC. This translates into CASSKTGGERTNYGYTF.

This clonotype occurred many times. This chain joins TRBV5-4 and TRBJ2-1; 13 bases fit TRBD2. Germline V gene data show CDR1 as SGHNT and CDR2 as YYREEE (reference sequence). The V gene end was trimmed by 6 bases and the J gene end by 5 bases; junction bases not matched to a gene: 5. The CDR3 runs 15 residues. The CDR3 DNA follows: TGTGCCAGCACTCCGGGACTAGCGGGACACAATGAGCAGTTCTTC. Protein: CASTPGLAGHNEQFF.

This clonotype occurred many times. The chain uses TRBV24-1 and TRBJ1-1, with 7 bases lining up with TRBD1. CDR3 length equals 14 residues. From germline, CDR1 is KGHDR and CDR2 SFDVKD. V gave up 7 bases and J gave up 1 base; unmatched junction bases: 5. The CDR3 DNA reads TGTGCCACCAGCCCGGGACAGCCGAACACTGAAGCTTTCTTT. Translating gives CATSPGQPNTEAFF.

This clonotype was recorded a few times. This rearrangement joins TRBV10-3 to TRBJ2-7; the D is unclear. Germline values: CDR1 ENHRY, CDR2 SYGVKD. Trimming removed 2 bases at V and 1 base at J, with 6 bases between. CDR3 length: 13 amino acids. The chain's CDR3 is CAISEGLSYEQYF. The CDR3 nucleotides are TGTGCCATCAGTGAGGGGTTGTCCTACGAGCAGTACTTC.

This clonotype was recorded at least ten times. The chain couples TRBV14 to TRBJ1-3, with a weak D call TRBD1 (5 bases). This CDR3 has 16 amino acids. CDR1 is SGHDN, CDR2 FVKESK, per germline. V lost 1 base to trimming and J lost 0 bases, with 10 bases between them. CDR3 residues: CASSQAGTNSGNTIYF. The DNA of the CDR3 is TGTGCCAGCAGCCAAGCGGGGACTAACTCTGGAAACACCATATATTTT. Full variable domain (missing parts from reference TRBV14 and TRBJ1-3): EAGVTQFPSHSVIEKGQTVTLRCDPISGHDNLYWYRRVMGKEIKFLLHFVKESKQDESGMPNNRFLAERTGGTYSTLKVQPAELEDSGVYFCASSQAGTNSGNTIYFGEGSWLTVV.

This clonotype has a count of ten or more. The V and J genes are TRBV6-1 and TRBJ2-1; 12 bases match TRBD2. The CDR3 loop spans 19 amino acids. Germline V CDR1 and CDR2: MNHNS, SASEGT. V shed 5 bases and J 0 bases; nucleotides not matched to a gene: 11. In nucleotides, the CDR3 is TGTGCCAGCAGTCCTCGGGGACTAGCGGGTTCGAGCTCCTACAATGAGCAGTTCTTC. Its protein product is CASSPRGLAGSSSYNEQFF.